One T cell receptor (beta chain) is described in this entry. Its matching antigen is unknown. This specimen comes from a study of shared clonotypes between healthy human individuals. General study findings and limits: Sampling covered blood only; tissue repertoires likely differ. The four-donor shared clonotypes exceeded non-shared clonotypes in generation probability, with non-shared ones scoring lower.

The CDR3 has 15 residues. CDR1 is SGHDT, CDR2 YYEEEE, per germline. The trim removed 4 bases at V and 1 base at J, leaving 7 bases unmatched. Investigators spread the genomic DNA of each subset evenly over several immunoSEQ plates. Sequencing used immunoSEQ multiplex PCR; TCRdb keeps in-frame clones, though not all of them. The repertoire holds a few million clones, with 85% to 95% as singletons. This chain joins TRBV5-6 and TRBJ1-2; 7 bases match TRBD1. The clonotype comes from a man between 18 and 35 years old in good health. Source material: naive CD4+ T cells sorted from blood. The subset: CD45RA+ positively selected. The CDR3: CASSPQDRDNYGYTF. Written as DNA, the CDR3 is TGTGCCAGCAGCCCACAAGACAGGGATAACTATGGCTACACCTTC.